One T cell receptor beta chain is described in this entry. This entry is derived from a study of blood T cell repertoires in COVID-19. The repertoire was sequenced with immunoSEQ multiplex PCR; TCRdb's copy has only in-frame clones and lacks some. The sample consists of approximately 260,000 clones, around nine tenths of them appearing once. V shed 7 bases and J shed 0 bases, with 18 bases lying between them. The germline gives CDR1 SEHNR, CDR2 FQNEAQ (reference sequence). CDR3 size: 16 residues. The clonotype was recovered from a woman aged 18-29 years who had recovered from COVID-19. The sample consisted of PBMCs or T cells enriched from blood (not recorded which). The rearrangement uses TRBV7-9 and TRBJ1-1; D gene unclear. The CDR3 sequence: CASKPTGTVMNTEAFF. The DNA of the CDR3 is TGTGCCAGCAAACCCACCGGAACAGTCATGAACACTGAAGCTTTCTTT.